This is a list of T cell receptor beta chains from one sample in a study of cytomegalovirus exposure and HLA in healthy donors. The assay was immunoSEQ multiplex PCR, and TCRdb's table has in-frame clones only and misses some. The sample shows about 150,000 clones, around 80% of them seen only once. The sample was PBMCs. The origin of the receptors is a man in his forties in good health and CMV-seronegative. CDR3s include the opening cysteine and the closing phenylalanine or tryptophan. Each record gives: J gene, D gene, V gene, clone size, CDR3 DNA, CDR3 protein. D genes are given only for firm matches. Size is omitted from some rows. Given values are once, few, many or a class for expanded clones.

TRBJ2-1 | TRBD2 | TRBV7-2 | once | TGTGCCAGCAACCAACTAGCGGGAAGGGATGAGCAGTTCTTC | CASNQLAGRDEQFF
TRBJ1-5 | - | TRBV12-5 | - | TGTGCTAGTGGCATCGATTTGCGTCAGCCCCAGCATTTT | CASGIDLRQPQHF
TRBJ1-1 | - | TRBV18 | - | TGTGCCAGCTCACCTCAGGTGAACACTGAAGCTTTCTTT | CASSPQVNTEAFF
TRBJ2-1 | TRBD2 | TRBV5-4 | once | TGTGCCAGCAGCTCCCTAGCGGGATCCTACAATGAGCAGTTCTTC | CASSSLAGSYNEQFF
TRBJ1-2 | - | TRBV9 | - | TGTGCCAGCAGCGTAGAAGAGACAAACTATGGCTACACCTTC | CASSVEETNYGYTF
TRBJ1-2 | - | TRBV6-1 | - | TGTGCCAGCAGCCTACTCGCCTTCTATGGCTACACCTTC | CASSLLAFYGYTF
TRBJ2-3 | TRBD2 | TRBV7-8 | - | TGTGCCAGCAGCTTCCGGCGGGAGGGGGGGCCAGATACGCAGTATTTT | CASSFRREGGPDTQYF
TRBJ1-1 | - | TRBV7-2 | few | TGTGCCAGCAGCTTAATCGGAACTCAGGGGAACACTGAAGCTTTCTTT | CASSLIGTQGNTEAFF
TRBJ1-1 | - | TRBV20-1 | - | TGCAGTGCTACCGGGGGAGCTGAAGCTTTCTTT | CSATGGAEAFF
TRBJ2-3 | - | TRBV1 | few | TGCACCAGCAGCCTTAGGACTAGCGGGAGCACAGATACGCAGTATTTT | CTSSLRTSGSTDTQYF
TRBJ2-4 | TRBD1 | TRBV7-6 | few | TGTGCCAGCAGCGAGGGGACAGGAACTACCCCAATAGCCAAAAACAGTCAGTACTTC | CASSEGTGTTPIAKNSQYF
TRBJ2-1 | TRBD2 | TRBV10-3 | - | TGTGCCACCGACCGAGCGGGAGCATCCTACAATGAGCAGTTCTTC | CATDRAGASYNEQFF
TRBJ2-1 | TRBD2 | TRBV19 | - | TGTGCCAGTGGCCTACTAGCGGGAGGAGGGAATGAGCAGTTCTTC | CASGLLAGGGNEQFF
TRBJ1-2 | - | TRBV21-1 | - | - | CARVGQGTDGYTF
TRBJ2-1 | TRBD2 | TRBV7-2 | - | TGTGCCAGCAGCCTCAGCGGGAGCCTATACAATGAGCAGTTCTTC | CASSLSGSLYNEQFF
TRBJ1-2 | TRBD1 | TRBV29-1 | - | TGCAGCGACGACAGGGCCCCTGGCTATGGCTACACCTTC | CSDDRAPGYGYTF
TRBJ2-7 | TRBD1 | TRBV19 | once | TGTGCCAGTAGTATTTCCAGGGGGCTCTACGAGCAGTACTTC | CASSISRGLYEQYF
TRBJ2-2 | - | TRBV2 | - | TGTGCCAGCAGTCTAACCGGGACTTCCACCGGGGAGCTGTTTTTT | CASSLTGTSTGELFF
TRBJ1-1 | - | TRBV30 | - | TGTGCCTGGAGGTCTGGGCAAACGACTGAAGCTTTCTTT | CAWRSGQTTEAFF
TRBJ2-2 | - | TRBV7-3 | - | TGTGCCAGCAGCCCCCAAGACAGGACCGGGGAGCTGTTTTTT | CASSPQDRTGELFF
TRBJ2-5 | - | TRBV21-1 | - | TGTGCCAGCAGCAAAGGGGGTAGGGGTGCGGCCCAAGAGACCCAGTACTTC | CASSKGGRGAAQETQYF
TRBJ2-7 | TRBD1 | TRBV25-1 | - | TGTGCCAGCAGTGAATACCCAGGGGGTCCTTCCTACGAGCAGTACTTC | CASSEYPGGPSYEQYF
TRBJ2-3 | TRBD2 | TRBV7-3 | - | TGTGCCAGCAGCGTTCTAGCGGGAGAGGTGGATACGCAGTATTTT | CASSVLAGEVDTQYF
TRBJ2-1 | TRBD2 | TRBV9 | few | TGTGCCAGCAGCGTTGGCGGGAGCTCGCTGAATGAGCAGTTCTTC | CASSVGGSSLNEQFF
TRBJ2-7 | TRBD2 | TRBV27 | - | TGTGCCAGCAGGAGGACTAGCGGGAGCACACACGAGCAGTACTTC | CASRRTSGSTHEQYF
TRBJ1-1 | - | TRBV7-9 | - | TGTTCCAGCAGGCGGGGGCAGAACACTGAAGCTTTCTTT | CSSRRGQNTEAFF
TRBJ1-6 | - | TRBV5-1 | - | TGCGCCAGCAGCGCCGACAGTAATTCACCCCTCCACTTT | CASSADSNSPLHF
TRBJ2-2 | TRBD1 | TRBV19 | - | TGTGCCAGTAGACCAGGGACAGGGGGGAACACCGGGGAGCTGTTTTTT | CASRPGTGGNTGELFF
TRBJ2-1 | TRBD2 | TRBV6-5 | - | TGTGCTAGCAGTTACACTAGCGGGCAAAGAGAGCAGTTCTTC | CASSYTSGQREQFF
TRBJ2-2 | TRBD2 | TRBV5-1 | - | TGCGCCAGCAGCCACGGACTAGCGGGAGGGCTGATCACCGGGGAGCTGTTTTTT | CASSHGLAGGLITGELFF
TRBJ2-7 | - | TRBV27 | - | TGTGCCAGCTCATGGTGGGGGCCCTACGAGCAGTACTTC | CASSWWGPYEQYF
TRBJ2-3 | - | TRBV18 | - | TGTGCCAGCTCACCGAAGGGGTCGCGGACAGATACGCAGTATTTT | CASSPKGSRTDTQYF
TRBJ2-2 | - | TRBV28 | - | TGTGCCAGCAGCTTAACCGGACAGTTGAGGACCGGGGAGCTGTTTTTT | CASSLTGQLRTGELFF
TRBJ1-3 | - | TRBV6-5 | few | TGTGCCAGCAGTGCGAACGCAAGAGGAAACACCATATATTTT | CASSANARGNTIYF
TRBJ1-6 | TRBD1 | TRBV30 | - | TGTGCCTGGAGTGCGACAGGGGTGCATAATTCACCCCTCCACTTT | CAWSATGVHNSPLHF
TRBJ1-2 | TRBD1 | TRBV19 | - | TGTGCCAGTAGTATAAAGACAGGGGGATATGGCTACACCTTC | CASSIKTGGYGYTF
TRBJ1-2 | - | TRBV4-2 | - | TGTGCCAGCAGCCAAGGGGTGTCCTGGGCAATTAACTATGGCTACACCTTC | CASSQGVSWAINYGYTF
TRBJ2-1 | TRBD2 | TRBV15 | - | TGTGCCACCAGCAGTAGCGGGAGGGCCTATTACAATGAGCAGTTCTTC | CATSSSGRAYYNEQFF
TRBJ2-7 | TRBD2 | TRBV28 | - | TGTGCCAGCAATTTACACCGACTAGCGGAGTTCTCCTACGAGCAGTACTTC | CASNLHRLAEFSYEQYF
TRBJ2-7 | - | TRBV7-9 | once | TGTTCCAGCAGCATTAGCGTCAACGAGCAGTACTTC | CSSSISVNEQYF
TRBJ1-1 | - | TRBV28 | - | TGTGCCAGCAGCACCCAAGGGGAAGGAAGGACTGAAGCTTTCTTT | CASSTQGEGRTEAFF
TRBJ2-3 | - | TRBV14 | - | TGTGCCAGCAGCCAATGGGCTAGCGACACAGATACGCAGTATTTT | CASSQWASDTDTQYF